The 28 T cell receptor beta chains presented below share a single source sample, sequenced in a study of blood T cell repertoires in COVID-19. Generated by immunoSEQ multiplex PCR, the TCRdb table keeps only in-frame clones and is missing some. The data contain some 370,000 clones, over 75% of them singletons. The sequenced material came from peripheral blood. The receptor source for this set is a woman aged 25 to 45 with COVID-19, enrolled during active disease.

The genes are TRBV3-1 (or the pseudogene TRBV3-2) and TRBJ1-3; D remains ambiguous. Germline V gene data show CDR1 as LGHDT and CDR2 as YNNKEL (reference sequence). The CDR3 covers 13 residues. Trimming removed 3 bases at V and 5 bases at J, with 8 bases between. CDR3 protein: CASSHSERNTIYF. DNA for the CDR3: TGTGCCAGCAGCCACTCAGAAAGAAACACCATATATTTT.

The V gene is TRBV6-4, the J gene TRBJ2-3; 9 bases are a match to TRBD2. This CDR3 spans 16 amino acids. The junction had 5 bases not matched to a gene; V was cut back by 0 bases and J by 4 bases. Germline CDR1 is MRHNA and CDR2 is SNTAGT. The CDR3 nucleotides read TGTGCCAGCAGTGACTCGTCGCTAGCGGGATCAGATACGCAGTATTTT. This codes for CASSDSSLAGSDTQYF.

The V call is TRBV6-6, the J call TRBJ1-2; D perhaps matches TRBD1 (6 bases). Germline V CDR1 and CDR2: MNHNY, SVGAGI (reference sequence). The CDR3 is made up of 14 amino acids. V was cut by 6 bases and J by 0 bases, with 11 bases left in between. The CDR3 loop reads CASRVGQPNYGYTF. The CDR3 coding sequence is TGTGCCAGCAGGGTTGGACAGCCTAACTATGGCTACACCTTC.

The chain joins TRBV7-9 to TRBJ2-6, with 8 positions matching TRBD1. The CDR3 extends over 18 amino acids. CDR1 SEHNR and CDR2 FQNEAQ come from the germline V gene (reference sequence). Trimming cost V 4 bases and J 0 bases; bases outside gene matches: 8. The CDR3 here is CASSSTRQGLSGANVLTF. The CDR3 nucleotides read TGTGCCAGCAGCTCTACCCGACAGGGGCTCTCTGGGGCCAACGTCCTGACTTTC. Full variable domain (outside the CDR3, taken from reference TRBV7-9 and TRBJ2-6): DTGVSQNPRHKITKRGQNVTFRCDPISEHNRLYWYRQTLGQGPEFLTYFQNEAQLEKSRLLSDRFSAERPKGSFSTLEIQRTEQGDSAMYLCASSSTRQGLSGANVLTFGAGSRLTVL.

The gene calls are TRBV6-1 and TRBJ2-1; 10 nucleotides match TRBD2. Germline assignment: CDR1 MNHNS and CDR2 SASEGT. The CDR3 totals 15 residues. Trimming at V came to 2 bases and at J to 7 bases, leaving 5 bases not matched to a gene. CDR3 nucleotides: TGTGCCAGCAGTGAAATTGGTAGCGGGAGGAATGAGCAGTTCTTC. It yields the protein CASSEIGSGRNEQFF.

The chain couples TRBV7-9 to TRBJ1-2; weak D call: TRBD1 (6 bases). Deletions cut 0 bases from V and 8 bases from J, with 13 bases between. Per the germline V gene, CDR1 is SEHNR and CDR2 is FQNEAQ (reference sequence). The CDR3 runs 14 residues. CDR3 region: CASSLALGGNGYTF. In nucleotides, the CDR3 is TGTGCCAGCAGCTTAGCGCTAGGGGGAAACGGCTACACCTTC.

The gene calls are TRBV7-9 and TRBJ2-2, with 10 nucleotides matching TRBD2. Germline V gene data show CDR1 as SEHNR and CDR2 as FQNEAQ (reference sequence). The CDR3 spans 15 residues. Trimming cost V 4 bases and J 6 bases; bases outside gene matches: 5. Written as DNA, the CDR3 is TGTGCCAGCAGCTCCGGGACTAGCGAGGCCGGGGAGCTGTTTTTT. This encodes CASSSGTSEAGELFF.

The chain has TRBV24-1 and TRBJ2-3; 10 bases line up with TRBD1. V dropped 9 bases and J dropped 3; count of bases not matched to a gene: 14. Germline CDR1 and CDR2: KGHDR and SFDVKD. The CDR3 has 17 residues. CDR3 nucleotide sequence: TGTGCCACCTGGGGGGGTTCCTCGGGACAGGGGACAGATACGCAGTATTTT. Amino acids: CATWGGSSGQGTDTQYF.

The chain carries TRBV24-1 and TRBJ2-1; TRBD2 matches 9 bases. CDR3 length equals 15 residues. Unmatched junction bases numbered 4, after V lost 1 base and J lost 7 bases. Germline V gives CDR1 KGHDR, CDR2 SFDVKD. CDR3 protein: CATSDLGTSLNEQFF. CDR3 in DNA: TGTGCCACCAGTGATTTAGGGACTAGCCTTAATGAGCAGTTCTTC.

CDR3 residues: CASSLVGRPNTGELFF. In DNA form, the CDR3 reads TGCGCCAGCAGCTTGGTCGGGAGGCCGAACACCGGGGAGCTGTTTTTT. The chain uses TRBV5-1 and TRBJ2-2, with 7 bases that match TRBD2. The CDR3 has 16 residues. Looked up from germline, CDR1 is SGHRS and CDR2 is YFSETQ. Losses at the gene ends were 0 bases for V and 0 bases for J; bases not matched to a gene: 2.

The gene calls are TRBV29-1 and TRBJ1-2, with D possibly TRBD1 on 5 matching bases. The germline gives CDR1 SQVTM, CDR2 ANQGSEA. The CDR3 consists of 14 residues. The V end was cut by 2 bases, the J end by 5 bases, with 15 bases between. The CDR3 reads CSVELSGEYYGYTF. For the CDR3, the DNA is TGCAGCGTTGAACTGTCGGGGGAATATTATGGCTACACCTTC.

V usage is TRBV18 and J usage is TRBJ1-1; D may be TRBD1 (5 bases). In germline, CDR1 is KGHSH, CDR2 LQKENI. The CDR3 contains 14 residues. V was clipped by 3 bases and J by 1 base, with 9 bases between them. In DNA form, the CDR3 reads TGTGCCAGCTCACCCTCGGGGGGGAACACTGAAGCTTTCTTT. Amino acid sequence: CASSPSGGNTEAFF.

This chain links TRBV5-1 with TRBJ2-7; TRBD2 aligns across 7 bases. The germline CDR1 and CDR2 sequences are SGHRS and YFSETQ. Trimming at V came to 1 base and at J to 7 bases, leaving 8 bases not matched to a gene. The CDR3 is 14 residues long. In DNA form, the CDR3 reads TGCGCCAGCAGCTTGCAGCGGGGAGACGGAGAGCAGTACTTC. It encodes CASSLQRGDGEQYF.

The V gene is TRBV28, the J gene TRBJ2-1; TRBD2 aligns across 11 bases. The CDR3 runs to 14 residues. The V and J ends lost 7 bases and 10 bases, in that order; junction bases with no gene match: 9. The germline gives CDR1 MDHEN, CDR2 SYDVKM. The CDR3 here is CASKLAGVLTEQFF. In nucleotides, the CDR3 is TGTGCCAGCAAACTAGCGGGAGTGCTTACAGAGCAGTTCTTC.

The rearrangement uses TRBV27 and TRBJ1-6; the D gene is possibly TRBD1 (6 bases). CDR1 MNHEY and CDR2 SMNVEV come from the germline V gene (reference sequence). V was pared by 6 bases and J by 11 bases, with 17 bases between. The CDR3 consists of 14 residues. Here the CDR3 reads CASSPQGRVPPLHF. The CDR3 DNA follows: TGTGCCAGCAGCCCACAGGGAAGGGTTCCACCCCTCCACTTT.

V and J are TRBV6-5 and TRBJ2-1; 12 bases agree with TRBD2. This CDR3 region has 15 residues. Trimming took 5 bases from V and 5 from J; bases not matched to a gene: 4. Per the germline V gene, CDR1 is MNHEY and CDR2 is SVGAGI. The CDR3 sequence: CASSTRTSGNNEQFF. The CDR3 DNA is TGTGCCAGCAGTACGCGGACTAGCGGGAACAATGAGCAGTTCTTC.

The chain joins TRBV7-8 to TRBJ2-7; TRBD2 matches at 11 bases. This CDR3 is built from 16 residues. V dropped 5 bases and J dropped 6; count of bases not matched to a gene: 12. Germline CDR1 is SGHVS and CDR2 is FQNEAQ. This CDR3 reads CASSLNLAGGPGEQYF. The CDR3 DNA sequence: TGTGCCAGCAGCCTTAACTTAGCGGGAGGGCCAGGCGAGCAGTACTTC. Full variable domain (outside the CDR3, taken from reference TRBV7-8 and TRBJ2-7): GAGVSQSPRYKVAKRGQDVALRCDPISGHVSLFWYQQALGQGPEFLTYFQNEAQLDKSGLPSDRFFAERPEGSVSTLKIQRTQQEDSAVYLCASSLNLAGGPGEQYFGPGTRLTVT.

This clone was seen more than once but under ten times. The chain joins TRBV30 to TRBJ2-7, with D tentatively TRBD2 (5 bases). Trimming left V 3 bases short and J 0 bases short, with 15 bases between. This CDR3 is built from 15 residues. Per the germline V gene, CDR1 is GTSNPN and CDR2 is SVGIG (reference sequence). The CDR3 DNA reads TGTGCCTGGAGCGGGCAGCGGAAGAGCTCCTACGAGCAGTACTTC. Protein sequence: CAWSGQRKSSYEQYF.

The rearrangement links TRBV27 to TRBJ2-2; D is ambiguous. The CDR3 consists of 14 residues. V was clipped by 2 bases and J by 1 base, with 5 bases between them. Germline CDR1 is MNHEY and CDR2 is SMNVEV (reference sequence). The CDR3 bases are TGTGCCAGCAGTTTAGCGAAGAACACCGGGGAGCTGTTTTTT. It codes for CASSLAKNTGELFF.

The chain uses TRBV7-2 and TRBJ1-1, with 8 bases matching TRBD1. This CDR3 is built from 12 residues. Germline CDR1 reads SGHTA; CDR2 reads FQGNSA. J was trimmed by 11 bases and V by 3 bases; bases with no gene match: 5. The DNA of the CDR3 is TGTGCCAGCAGCTTTCGGACAGGGCGGGCTTTCTTT. Amino acids: CASSFRTGRAFF. Supplemented by reference TRBV7-2 and TRBJ1-1, the full variable domain reads GAGVSQSPSNKVTEKGKDVELRCDPISGHTALYWYRQSLGQGLEFLIYFQGNSAPDKSGLPSDRFSAERTGGSVSTLTIQRTQQEDSAVYLCASSFRTGRAFFGQGTRLTVV.

The rearrangement joins TRBV28 to TRBJ2-3; weak D call: TRBD2 (5 bases). The CDR3 runs 16 residues. CDR1 MDHEN and CDR2 SYDVKM come from the germline V gene. V dropped 5 bases and J dropped 0 bases, with 15 bases sitting between them. CDR3 in amino acids: CASSAPRGFSTDTQYF. CDR3 coding DNA: TGTGCCAGCAGTGCGCCTCGGGGTTTTAGCACAGATACGCAGTATTTT.

This clone was seen only a few times. CDR3 in amino acids: CASSDLLYEQYF. In DNA, the CDR3 is TGCGCCAGCAGTGACCTCCTCTACGAGCAGTACTTC. The V call is TRBV10-1, the J call TRBJ2-7; no clear D. The germline gives CDR1 WNHNN, CDR2 SYGVQD (reference sequence). V lost 3 bases and J lost 3, with 6 bases in between. The CDR3 contains 12 residues.

The chain recombines TRBV19 with TRBJ1-6; TRBD1 matches 9 bases. V dropped 9 bases and J dropped 10; count of bases not matched to a gene: 13. CDR1 is LNHDA and CDR2 is SQIVND in the germline V gene (reference sequence). The CDR3 spans 15 residues. CDR3 bases: TGTGCCAGCGCCAACTCGGGACAGGGACTATCACCCCTCCACTTT. It yields the protein CASANSGQGLSPLHF.

The chain combines TRBV29-1 with TRBJ2-1; 7 nucleotides line up with TRBD2. Looked up from germline, CDR1 is SQVTM and CDR2 is ANQGSEA. CDR3 length equals 13 residues. Losses at the gene ends were 7 bases for V and 4 bases for J; bases not matched to a gene: 7. The CDR3 here is CSDGLVGYNEQFF. In DNA, the CDR3 is TGCAGCGACGGACTAGTGGGATACAATGAGCAGTTCTTC.

With regard to this clone: This sample includes further DNA sequences coding for the same CDR3. The chain links TRBV7-2 to TRBJ2-3; 10 bases line up with TRBD2. The trim removed 5 bases at V and 1 base at J, leaving 6 bases unmatched. CDR1 SGHTA and CDR2 FQGNSA come from the germline V gene. The length of the CDR3 is 16 residues. The CDR3 reads CASSPRLAGGTDTQYF. CDR3 bases: TGTGCCAGCAGCCCCCGCCTAGCGGGGGGCACAGATACGCAGTATTTT.

This sequence joins TRBV11-2 and TRBJ2-5; D ambiguous. Per the germline V gene, CDR1 is SGHAT and CDR2 is FQNNGV. V was pared by 5 bases and J by 4 bases, with 11 bases between. The CDR3 runs to 13 residues. Written as DNA, the CDR3 is TGTGCCAGCAGCCCTTGGTTCGGAGAGACCCAGTACTTC. It is translated as CASSPWFGETQYF.

The rearrangement uses TRBV9 and TRBJ2-2, with 7 bases identical to TRBD2. The CDR3 contains 15 residues. The V gene end was trimmed by 4 bases and the J gene end by 5 bases; junction bases not matched to a gene: 8. Germline CDR1 reads SGDLS; CDR2 reads YYNGEE. The CDR3 DNA follows: TGTGCCAGCAGCATACGGACTAGTGGGACCGGGGAGCTGTTTTTT. Its translation: CASSIRTSGTGELFF.

The chain combines TRBV5-4 with TRBJ2-3; D not resolved. Germline-derived CDR1 and CDR2 are SGHNT and YYREEE (reference sequence). Between the trimmed V and J ends, which lost 1 base and 2 bases, there was a span of 8 bases. CDR3 length: 14 residues. The DNA for the CDR3 is TGTGCCAGCAGCTTGTTGGCGGTCACAGATACGCAGTATTTT. Translation gives CASSLLAVTDTQYF. The full variable domain, rest sourced from reference TRBV5-4 and TRBJ2-3, is ETGVTQSPTHLIKTRGQQVTLRCSSQSGHNTVSWYQQALGQGPQFIFQYYREEENGRGNFPPRFSGLQFPNYSSELNVNALELDDSALYLCASSLLAVTDTQYFGPGTRLTVL.